This T cell receptor (beta chain) was sequenced in a study of tumor-infiltrating lymphocytes in primary liver carcinoma (dated by TCRdb to 2017 to 2019). Regarding the research as a whole: Of the five patients, three men and two women aged 30 to 69 years, four had hepatocellular carcinoma and one had combined HCC and intrahepatic cholangiocarcinoma. The five patients had tumors staged T1-T3 N0M0, with maximum diameters ranging from roughly 4.2 to 10 cm. Each sample produced roughly 3.65 to 8 million productive TCRbeta reads, and read depth showed no significant difference between tissue types. For each liver tumor, the study sampled five regions along with adjacent normal tissue and blood, and applied TCRbeta repertoire sequencing, expression microarrays and whole-exome sequencing. A total of 35 or so specimens from 5 patients went through TCRbeta repertoire sequencing, namely 25 tumor regions, 5 adjacent noncancerous liver tissues and 5 peripheral blood samples. To link TCRbeta repertoire diversity to the local molecular phenotype, the 20 to 30 tumor region samples were profiled with Agilent mRNA microarrays. High reproducibility was observed for the technical replicate repertoires, with mean shared-clone rates approximately 0.9 and correlation coefficients above 0.95. Here is what the overall study found, with its caveats: Because sequencing covered only the TCR beta chain and unpaired alpha chains were not captured, true repertoire diversity is likely underestimated. Because the samples were bulk and unsorted, CD4+ and CD8+ T cell repertoires could not be compared. Only a few patients were included in the study, and the authors note that the findings should be validated in a larger study. Consistent with antigen-driven expansion, pairs of tumor regions showed higher repertoire overlap (mean roughly 36%) than either tumor-adjacent pairs (about 17%) or tumor-blood pairs (approximately 15%). The top 250 clones made up a significantly larger repertoire fraction in tumors than in blood (p = 0.039). Only about 7-24% of top clones were present in all five regions of a tumor, suggesting spatial heterogeneity of tumor-infiltrating T cells.

Total RNA and DNA were co-extracted from about 19-30 mg of bulk tissue with the AllPrep DNA/RNA mini kit, without cell sorting. Between late 2015 and March 2016, about 5 patients in China with histopathologically diagnosed primary liver carcinoma had surgical resection. Chronic HBV infection was present in the patients, and the patients were treatment-naive at sampling. Five spatially separated regions were sampled from each tumor: the superior, inferior, left-lateral and right-lateral poles, plus the tumor centre. According to histology, viable tumor cells made up more than 80% of every tumor sample. Fresh tumor and adjacent tissue pieces were bisected; one half was stored in RNAlater at -80°C, the other sent for histology. TCRbeta-specific cDNA was reverse-transcribed from 500 ng total RNA using a constant-region primer and ProtoScript II reverse transcriptase. Construction of the TCRbeta libraries relied on three nested rounds of multiplex PCR, following a slightly modified ARM-PCR procedure. The first two PCR rounds used multiplex TRBV1-TRBV30 forward primers with a Cbeta reverse primer, each for approximately 10 cycles. Sample barcodes and Illumina adapters were added in a final 25-cycle PCR with Deep VentR polymerase. Amplicons of 200-500 bp were gel-purified with a QIAquick gel extraction kit before sequencing. TCRbeta amplicons were sequenced on an Illumina HiSeq 2500 with 250-bp paired-end reads. In the original analysis: Quality trimming of reads was performed with Trimmomatic v0.33, and paired reads were merged with FLASH v1.2.11 so that full CDR3 sequences could be recovered. V, D and J germline segments were assigned to the rearranged TCRbeta sequences using MiGEC v1.2.1b. VDJtools v1.0.0 computed clonotype statistics and Shannon-Wiener diversity indices. To cut down on sampling bias, every analysis after diversity analysis relied on just the 250 most abundant clonotypes from each sample. TCRdb reprocessed the public reads (quality trimming at Q25 with fastp, clone calling with MiXCR) and kept in-frame beta chains. Each record represents a unique CDR3 protein, reported with the most common genes and DNA among its rows. The V and J calls were not made by the authors but by TCRdb's processing. This sample lists tens of thousands of distinct CDR3 sequences; about 68% were detected once. About a quarter of the sample is taken by the ten largest.

This clonotype was seen many times. Which antigen it targets is not known. Per-base qualities were not stored, and no clone one base away is much larger. The CDR3 sequence holds 16 residues, the cysteine and phenylalanine included. CDR3 DNA only is kept here, 48 bases in frame from base 1. CDR1 and CDR2 are drawn from the germline V gene: MNHEY, SVGAGI. V lost 2 bases and J lost 0 bases; the stretch between them is 13 bases long. The chain is made from TRBV6-5 and TRBJ2-5; TRBD1 is perhaps the D gene, given 6 matching bases. The source of this sequence is a man aged 35 to 55 with primary liver carcinoma and hepatitis B virus infection. Sequenced: liver tumor tissue from sampling region 2. In the paper's terms, the cell subset or site label means: tumor region T2, inferior pole. This receptor has the CDR3 CASSYGTPRYQETQYF. At the DNA level, the sequence is TGTGCCAGCAGTTACGGGACACCCAGGTACCAAGAGACCCAGTACTTC.